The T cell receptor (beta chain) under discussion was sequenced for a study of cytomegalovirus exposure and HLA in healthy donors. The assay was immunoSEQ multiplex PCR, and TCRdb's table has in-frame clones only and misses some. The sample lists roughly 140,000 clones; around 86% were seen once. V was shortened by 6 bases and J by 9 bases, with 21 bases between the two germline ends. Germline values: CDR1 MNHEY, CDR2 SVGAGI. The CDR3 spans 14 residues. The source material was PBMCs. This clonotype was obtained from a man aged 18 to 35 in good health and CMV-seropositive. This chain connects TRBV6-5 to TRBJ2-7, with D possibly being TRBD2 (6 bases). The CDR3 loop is CASRKDMLGGVQYF. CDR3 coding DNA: TGTGCCAGCAGGAAGGACATGCTCGGGGGTGTGCAGTACTTC.